These 4 T cell receptor beta chains were sequenced from one sample in a study of blood T cell repertoires in COVID-19. Clones were read by immunoSEQ multiplex PCR, and TCRdb kept only the in-frame ones, dropping some. The profile shows 200,000 to 300,000 clones, approximately 84% of them singletons. The specimen sequenced was peripheral blood. These receptors were obtained from a man aged 45-60 years with acute or convalescent COVID-19.

The J gene is TRBJ1-3, the V gene TRBV19; D is undetermined. The germline V gene has CDR1 LNHDA and CDR2 SQIVND (reference sequence). V lost 3 bases and J 0 bases, leaving 6 bases between the germline ends. CDR3 size: 14 residues. The CDR3 sequence is CASSMADSGNTIYF. The CDR3 nucleotides read TGTGCCAGTAGTATGGCAGACTCTGGAAACACCATATATTTT. Based on the CDR3 plus reference TRBV19 and TRBJ1-3, the full variable domain is DGGITQSPKYLFRKEGQNVTLSCEQNLNHDAMYWYRQDPGQGLRLIYYSQIVNDFQKGDIAEGYSVSREKKESFPLTVTSAQKNPTAFYLCASSMADSGNTIYFGEGSWLTVV.

The CDR3 nucleotides are TGTGCCAGCAGTTCCCAAGGCGGGACAGTCAACTACGAGCAGTACTTC. Its translation is CASSSQGGTVNYEQYF. The gene calls are TRBV28 and TRBJ2-7, with a weak D call TRBD1 (7 bases). Trimming stripped 4 bases from V and 3 bases from J, with 19 bases between. CDR3 length: 16 residues. Germline assignment: CDR1 MDHEN and CDR2 SYDVKM.

V gene TRBV25-1 combines with J gene TRBJ1-3; 8 bases fit TRBD1. The ends lost 4 bases at V and 2 bases at J; junction bases unmatched: 4. The CDR3 contains 15 residues. Germline V lookup: CDR1 MGHDK, CDR2 SYGVNS. CDR3 region: CASSVGQGPGNTIYF. The CDR3 nucleotides read TGTGCCAGCAGTGTTGGACAGGGCCCTGGAAACACCATATATTTT. The complete variable domain, with remaining parts taken from reference TRBV25-1 and TRBJ1-3, reads EADIYQTPRYLVIGTGKKITLECSQTMGHDKMYWYQQDPGMELHLIHYSYGVNSTEKGDLSSESTVSRIRTEHFPLTLESARPSHTSQYLCASSVGQGPGNTIYFGEGSWLTVV.

The chain carries TRBV6-1 and TRBJ1-6; TRBD1 agrees at 7 bases. Unmatched junction bases numbered 5, after V lost 1 base and J lost 11 bases. Germline V CDR1 and CDR2: MNHNS, SASEGT. The CDR3 totals 14 residues. The CDR3 here is CASSEGTGNAPLHF. CDR3 nucleotides: TGTGCCAGCAGTGAAGGGACAGGCAACGCACCCCTCCACTTT.